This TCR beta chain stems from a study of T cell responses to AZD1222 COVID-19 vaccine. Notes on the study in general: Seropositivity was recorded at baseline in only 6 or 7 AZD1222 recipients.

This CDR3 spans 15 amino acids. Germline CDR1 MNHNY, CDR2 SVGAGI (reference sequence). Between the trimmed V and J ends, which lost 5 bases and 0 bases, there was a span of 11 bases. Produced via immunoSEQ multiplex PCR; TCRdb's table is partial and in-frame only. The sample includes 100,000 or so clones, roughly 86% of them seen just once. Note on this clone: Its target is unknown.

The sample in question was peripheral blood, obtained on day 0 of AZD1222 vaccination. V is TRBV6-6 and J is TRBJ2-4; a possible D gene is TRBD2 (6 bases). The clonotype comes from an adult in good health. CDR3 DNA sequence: TGTGCCAGCAGTCCGGGGGTCTTAGCCAAAAACATTCAGTACTTC. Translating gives CASSPGVLAKNIQYF.